Each of the 21 T cell receptor beta chains below was sequenced from the same sample in a study of response to subunit inactivated influenza vaccine (dated by TCRdb to the late 2010s). The library came from RT-PCR. The data were produced on an Illumina HiSeq 2500. The public reads were quality trimmed at Q25 with fastp and then assembled into clones with MiXCR by TCRdb, keeping productive beta chains. Each CDR3 protein gets just one entry, which takes the most common genes and DNA from the rows behind it. The sample table lists 280,000 or so distinct CDR3 sequences, 20% to 25% of them with a count of one. About 9.4% of the sample is held by the ten biggest clonotypes. Sequences were derived from PBMCs from blood, sampled about 20 months after vaccination. The receptors were gathered from a man between 50 and 69 years old who received an inactivated influenza vaccine. Donor details come from another sample of the same person, matched by shared clones.

This clonotype has more than one count but fewer than ten. This sequence joins TRBV6-5 and TRBJ1-6, with D tentatively TRBD1 (6 bases). The CDR3 runs to 14 residues. The V end was cut by 2 bases, the J end by 8 bases, with 10 bases between. From germline, CDR1 is MNHEY and CDR2 SVGAGI. CDR3 sequence reads: CASSYGQGYSPLHF. CDR3 nucleotides: TGTGCCAGCAGTTACGGGCAGGGGTATTCACCCCTCCACTTT.

V and J are TRBV2 and TRBJ2-1; weak D call: TRBD1 (5 bases). Trimming took off 10 bases at V and 4 bases at J, with 17 bases between the two ends. In germline, CDR1 is SNHLY, CDR2 FYNNEI. The CDR3 length is 14 residues. The CDR3 region is CANSQGSGYNEQFF. CDR3 coding DNA: TGTGCCAACTCGCAGGGATCAGGTTACAATGAGCAGTTCTTC.

This chain uses TRBV15 with TRBJ1-5; TRBD1 matches 9 bases. CDR3 size: 16 residues. The J segment lost 3 bases and the V segment lost 2 bases, leaving 5 bases of the junction unmatched. Per germline, CDR1 LNHNV and CDR2 YYDKDF (reference sequence). This chain's CDR3 is CATSRLGQGTNQPQHF. DNA of the CDR3: TGTGCCACCAGCAGACTCGGACAGGGGACCAATCAGCCCCAGCATTTT.

The rearrangement joins TRBV30 to TRBJ1-3, with 9 bases lining up with TRBD1. CDR3 length equals 12 residues. The germline V gene has CDR1 GTSNPN and CDR2 SVGIG (reference sequence). Losses at the gene ends were 5 bases for V and 7 bases for J; bases not matched to a gene: 3. The CDR3 sequence is CAWGQGTNTIYF. As DNA, the CDR3 is TGTGCCTGGGGACAGGGGACCAACACCATATATTTT.

This clonotype was observed a handful of times. The CDR3 carries no conserved terminal phenylalanine or tryptophan, so it likely arises from a read error. V is TRBV7-2 and J is TRBJ2-1; maybe TRBD1 (5 bases). V lost 3 bases, J lost 3 bases, and 15 bases lay in between. Germline assignment: CDR1 SGHTA and CDR2 FQGNSA. This CDR3 has 16 amino acids. CDR3: CASSFRRLQGYNEQFS. The CDR3 nucleotides read TGTGCCAGCAGCTTCCGAAGGCTCCAGGGCTACAATGAGCAGTTCTCC.

On this clonotype itself: One end of the junction varies from germline; a read error may be responsible. The J gene is TRBJ1-1, the V gene TRBV19; no firm D call. The CDR3 has 14 amino acids. The V gene's germline CDR1 is LNHDA and CDR2 SQIVND (reference sequence). DNA of the CDR3: TGTGCCAGCATCCCCTATCTAGGGAACACTAAAGCTTTCTTT. Amino acid sequence: CASIPYLGNTKAFF.

CDR3 sequence reads: CASSLRTGWSEKLFF. CDR3 bases: TGTGCCAGCAGCTTAAGGACAGGGTGGTCCGAAAAACTGTTTTTT. The rearrangement joins TRBV7-9 to TRBJ1-4, with 8 bases that match TRBD1. The V gene end was trimmed by 2 bases and the J gene end by 8 bases; junction bases not matched to a gene: 7. The CDR3 totals 15 residues. Germline loops: CDR1 SEHNR, CDR2 FQNEAQ (reference sequence).

About this clonotype itself: This may be a read error: a much more frequent sequence differs by one nucleotide. This chain uses TRBV6-5 with TRBJ2-5, with D unclear. The CDR3 loop spans 13 amino acids. Germline V gene sequence: CDR1 MNHEY, CDR2 SVGAGI. The chain's CDR3 is CATRYWREEAQYF. CDR3 coding DNA: TGTGCCACACGGTACTGGCGCGAAGAGGCCCAGTACTTC.

The V call is TRBV5-4, the J call TRBJ2-3, with 7 nucleotides matching TRBD2. Looked up from germline, CDR1 is SGHNT and CDR2 is YYREEE (reference sequence). This CDR3 contains 15 residues. The V segment lost 7 bases and the J segment 6 bases; nucleotides outside the gene matches: 14. CDR3 in amino acids: CASGGLPGLGDTQYF. The CDR3 DNA sequence: TGTGCCAGCGGTGGTCTACCCGGACTAGGCGATACGCAGTATTTT.

This clonotype has a handful of counts. The chain is built from TRBV10-3 and TRBJ1-2; TRBD1 is a possible D gene (5 bases). CDR1 is ENHRY, CDR2 SYGVKD, per germline. The CDR3 has 14 residues. Trimming stripped 6 bases from V and 2 bases from J, with 13 bases between. The CDR3 reads CAISDDRTNYGYTF. The CDR3 coding sequence is TGTGCCATCAGCGATGACAGAACCAACTATGGCTACACCTTC.

This rearrangement joins TRBV4-3 to TRBJ2-1; TRBD2 might be the D (7 bases). Trimming cost V 0 bases and J 8 bases, with 11 bases left between them. The CDR3 has 14 amino acids. Germline V gene lookup returns CDR1 LGHNA and CDR2 YSLEER. CDR3: CASSQESGGHEQFF. CDR3 in DNA: TGCGCCAGCAGCCAAGAGTCGGGGGGCCATGAGCAGTTCTTC.

This chain joins TRBV3-1 and TRBJ2-1; TRBD2 aligns across 8 bases. The CDR3 is 16 amino acids. Losses at the gene ends were 1 base for V and 7 bases for J; bases not matched to a gene: 9. The germline CDR1 and CDR2 sequences are LGHDT and YNNKEL (reference sequence). CDR3 DNA sequence: TGTGCCAGCAGCCAAGTATACCGGGGGGGCGGGAATGAGCAGTTCTTC. This translates into CASSQVYRGGGNEQFF.

Turning to this clonotype: Mismatch with germline at one junction end may stem from a read error. The chain has TRBV7-8 and TRBJ2-3; 8 positions agree with TRBD2. Germline-derived CDR1 and CDR2 are SGHVS and FQNEAQ. The CDR3 is 17 amino acids. CDR3 bases: TGTGCCAGCAGCTGGACGGGGTCTAGCGGGTTCTCAGATACTCAGTATTTT. Protein: CASSWTGSSGFSDTQYF.

The V and J genes are TRBV4-3 and TRBJ2-3; 14 nucleotides line up with TRBD2. The trim removed 0 bases at V and 4 bases at J, leaving 6 bases unmatched. This CDR3 has 18 amino acids. Germline-derived CDR1 and CDR2 are LGHNA and YSLEER. In DNA form, the CDR3 reads TGCGCCAGCAGCCAAGAGGGGGGACTAGCGGGAGATCCAGATACGCAGTATTTT. The encoded protein is CASSQEGGLAGDPDTQYF.

The sample holds a few counts of this clonotype. The chain combines TRBV7-8 with TRBJ1-1, with TRBD1 as a possible D gene (6 bases). CDR1 and CDR2 (germline): SGHVS, FQNEAQ. The CDR3 contains 13 residues. Trimming pared 10 bases from V and 1 base from J, leaving 13 bases between. CDR3 sequence (DNA): TGTGCCACCACTCGGACAGCGAACACTGAAGCTTTCTTT. Protein: CATTRTANTEAFF.

This clonotype appeared a few times. J is TRBJ2-7 and V is TRBV4-3; 8 bases are shared with TRBD2. The CDR3 sequence is 15 residues long. Germline values: CDR1 LGHNA, CDR2 YSLEER. V gave up 0 bases and J gave up 1 base; unmatched junction bases: 2. The CDR3 is CASSQDIAGSYEQYF. The CDR3 coding sequence is TGCGCCAGCAGCCAAGATATAGCGGGGTCCTACGAGCAGTACTTC.

Comments on this clonotype: The junction differs from germline at one of its ends, possibly a read error. This chain links TRBV12-3 or TRBV12-4 with TRBJ1-4; the D gene is possibly TRBD1 (5 bases). The CDR3 is made up of 15 amino acids. The CDR3 reads CASSFGRQRNEELFF. The CDR3 DNA follows: TGTGCCAGCAGTTTTGGGAGACAGCGTAATGAAGAACTGTTTTTT.

The chain combines TRBV4-1 with TRBJ1-2, with a weak D call TRBD1 (6 bases). This CDR3 is built from 13 residues. V was shortened by 3 bases and J by 5 bases, with 10 bases between the two germline ends. Germline V gene sequence: CDR1 MGHRA, CDR2 YSYEKL. The CDR3 DNA reads as TGCGCCAGCAGCCACCCCAGGGGTTATGGCTACACCTTC. Amino acid sequence: CASSHPRGYGYTF.

The chain has TRBV7-9 and TRBJ1-3; D ambiguous. Deletions cut 4 bases from V and 5 bases from J, with 15 bases between. CDR1 is SEHNR, CDR2 FQNEAQ, per germline (reference sequence). The CDR3 is 15 amino acids. The CDR3 DNA reads TGTGCCAGCAGCTCCACTCGGGAAATGAGAAACACCATATATTTT. This codes for CASSSTREMRNTIYF.

This clonotype was detected ten times or more. The chain employs TRBV7-9 and TRBJ1-1, with a possible D match to TRBD1 (5 bases). The V gene lost 0 bases and the J gene lost 5 bases, with 7 bases spanning the gap. Germline lookup yields CDR1 SEHNR and CDR2 FQNEAQ (reference sequence). There are 13 residues in the CDR3. The CDR3 spells CASSLAEGTEAFF. CDR3 nucleotide sequence: TGTGCCAGCAGCTTAGCTGAGGGGACTGAAGCTTTCTTT. Full variable domain (outside the CDR3, taken from reference TRBV7-9 and TRBJ1-1): DTGVSQNPRHKITKRGQNVTFRCDPISEHNRLYWYRQTLGQGPEFLTYFQNEAQLEKSRLLSDRFSAERPKGSFSTLEIQRTEQGDSAMYLCASSLAEGTEAFFGQGTRLTVV.

This clonotype was seen more than once but under ten times. The J gene is TRBJ1-5, the V gene TRBV7-2, with D maybe TRBD1 (6 bases). The CDR3 spans 14 residues. CDR1 is SGHTA and CDR2 is FQGNSA in the germline V gene. The V end was cut by 5 bases, the J end by 9 bases, with 17 bases between. This chain's CDR3 is CASSPPDSRAPQHF. As DNA, the CDR3 is TGTGCCAGCAGCCCACCGGACAGTCGTGCGCCCCAGCATTTT.